The sequence of this T cell receptor (beta chain) was determined in a study of CD8+CD57+ T cells in acquired aplastic anemia (dated by TCRdb to the late 2010s). Some background on the complete study: On average, sorted CD4+ and CD8+ cells yielded 3.2 ug of extracted DNA, with a range of about 0.19 to 30 ug. Healthy donor samples averaged around 9.8 million reads for CD4+ and 11 million to 12 million for CD8+ cells.

Overall study outcomes, separate from this receptor: Around 31 CD8+ CDR3 sequences were shared between patients and controls but appeared highly expressed in patients and within their immunodominant clones. No significant difference in CD8+ Simpson's diversity was found between patients and healthy controls (P=0.060).

Genomic DNA served as template for TCR beta VDJ combination and CDR3 sequence profiling. TCR repertoire sequencing was run on an Illumina HiSeq 2000. Under the source paper's analysis protocol: TRBV/TRBJ rearrangement plots, CDR3 size and DJ length profiles, and Simpson's diversity index were used to evaluate the repertoires. The immunodominant clone was defined as the most abundant DNA sequence in deep sequencing data. CDR3 amino acid sequences were checked for sharing across subjects and were also compared against the VDJdb database and published repertoires. In-frame beta chains were kept once TCRdb had trimmed the public reads at Q25 with fastp and called clones with MiXCR. For every CDR3 protein sequence, its rows merge into one entry that carries the most common genes and DNA. TCRdb, not the authors, supplied the V and J calls. The sample contains under 150,000 distinct CDR3 sequences, roughly 40% of them found a single time. The ten largest make up over 6.5% of the sample.

Spanning cysteine to phenylalanine, the CDR3 consists of 12 amino acids. Just CDR3 DNA is preserved here, 36 bases in frame from base 1. At the junction V is shortened by 4 bases and J by 5 bases, with 11 bases in between. CDR1 and CDR2 were assigned from the germline V gene as SQVTM and ANQGSEA. About this clonotype: The antigen this receptor binds is unknown. No much larger clone is present one base from it, and per-base qualities are unavailable.

In the study, sorted CD4+ and CD8+ blood T cells from patients with severe aplastic anemia and from healthy subjects underwent deep sequencing of TCR repertoires. Ficoll-Paque density gradient centrifugation was used to isolate peripheral blood mononuclear cells. Before DNA extraction, CD4+ and CD8+ T cells were sorted with FACS or magnetic beads. This TCR was sampled from a human donor in good health, serving as a control. The rearranged chain carries TRBV29-1 and TRBJ1-1, with the D segment identity uncertain. The sequenced sample was sorted CD4+, CD8+, or CD8+CD57+ T cells (not recorded which) from PBMCs. The DNA sequence is given as TGCAGCGTTGTACAGAGGCGGACTGAAGCTTTCTTT. This yields the protein CSVVQRRTEAFF.